Included here is one TCR beta chain sequence, with context. Its antigen is not known. This entry comes from a study of T cell responses to AZD1222 COVID-19 vaccine. Study-level results: Across the whole spike, CD4 TCRs peaked at regions 160-218 and 743-854.

Method: immunoSEQ multiplex PCR; TCRdb's copy keeps in-frame clones and lacks some. Among 73,000 or so clones listed, 60% to 85% were seen once. Deletions cut 6 bases from V and 6 bases from J, with 18 bases between. The CDR3 consists of 15 residues. Germline CDR1 is MNHEY and CDR2 is SMNVEV (reference sequence). Specimen: peripheral blood, collected 28 days after the second AZD1222 dose. This sequence joins TRBV27 and TRBJ2-1; perhaps D is TRBD1 or TRBD2 (5 bases each). This TCR was sampled from an adult who received the AZD1222 COVID-19 vaccine. The CDR3 DNA follows: TGTGCCAGCAGAAATACGTTGGGGGATTTCAATGAGCAGTTCTTC. Its protein product is CASRNTLGDFNEQFF.